The text below deals with one TCR beta chain. Its antigen is unidentified. These data belong to a study of cytomegalovirus exposure and HLA in healthy donors. Study-wide results and limits: Roughly 170 TCR beta chains were listed as cytomegalovirus-associated.

Clones were read by immunoSEQ multiplex PCR, and TCRdb kept only the in-frame ones, dropping some. Altogether 120,000 or so clones are present, roughly 89% being singletons, with the ten largest covering about 2%. The germline V gene encodes CDR1 WNHNN and CDR2 SYGVQD (reference sequence). The V gene end was trimmed by 4 bases and the J gene end by 2 bases; junction bases not matched to a gene: 1. This CDR3 is 15 amino acids long. The sample taken for sequencing was PBMCs. The TCR sequence derives from a woman aged 18-29 years in good health and CMV-seronegative. The chain is built from TRBV10-1 and TRBJ2-2; TRBD1 aligns across 10 bases. This CDR3 reads CASSGDRGNTGELFF. CDR3 DNA sequence: TGCGCCAGCAGTGGGGACAGGGGAAACACCGGGGAGCTGTTTTTT.